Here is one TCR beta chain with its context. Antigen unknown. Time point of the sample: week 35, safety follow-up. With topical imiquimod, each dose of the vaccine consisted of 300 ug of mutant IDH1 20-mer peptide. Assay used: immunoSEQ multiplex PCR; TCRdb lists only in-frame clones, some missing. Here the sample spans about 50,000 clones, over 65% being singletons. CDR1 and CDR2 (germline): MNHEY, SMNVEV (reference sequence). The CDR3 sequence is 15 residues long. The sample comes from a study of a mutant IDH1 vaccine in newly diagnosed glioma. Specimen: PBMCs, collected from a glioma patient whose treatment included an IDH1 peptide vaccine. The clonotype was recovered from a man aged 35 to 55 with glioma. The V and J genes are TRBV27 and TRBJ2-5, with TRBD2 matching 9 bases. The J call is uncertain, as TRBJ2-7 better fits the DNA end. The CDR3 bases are TGTGCCAGCAGTTTAGCGGGAGGGTTCACCTACGAGCAGTACTTC. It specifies CASSLAGGFTYEQYF.